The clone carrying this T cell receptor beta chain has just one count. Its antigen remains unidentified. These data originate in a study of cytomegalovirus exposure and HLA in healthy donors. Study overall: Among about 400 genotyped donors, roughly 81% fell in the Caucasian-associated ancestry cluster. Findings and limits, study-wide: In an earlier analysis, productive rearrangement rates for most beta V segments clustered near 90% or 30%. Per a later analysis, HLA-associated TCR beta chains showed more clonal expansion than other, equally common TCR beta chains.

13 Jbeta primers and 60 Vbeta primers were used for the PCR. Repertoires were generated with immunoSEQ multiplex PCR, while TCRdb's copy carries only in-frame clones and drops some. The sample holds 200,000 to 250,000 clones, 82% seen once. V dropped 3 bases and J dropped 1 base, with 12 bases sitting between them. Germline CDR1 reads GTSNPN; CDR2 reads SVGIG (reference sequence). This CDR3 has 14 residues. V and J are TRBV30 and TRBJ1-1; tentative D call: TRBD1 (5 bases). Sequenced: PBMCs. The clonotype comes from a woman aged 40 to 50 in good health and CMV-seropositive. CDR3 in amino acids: CAWSVGHPNTEAFF. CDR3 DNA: TGTGCCTGGAGCGTGGGGCACCCGAACACTGAAGCTTTCTTT.